The 9 T cell receptor beta chains in this list originate from one sample, sequenced in a study of shared clonotypes between healthy human individuals. Clones were sequenced by immunoSEQ multiplex PCR, and TCRdb holds only the in-frame ones, with some missing. Of some 2,500,000 clones in the sample, about nine tenths were seen once. Sequencing was carried out using naive CD4+ T cells from PBMCs. The subset: CD45RA+ positively selected. The receptors were sampled from a man aged 18 to 30 in good health. Some clones in this sample may be carry-over from other donors' samples.

This clone was seen a few times. This chain uses TRBV14 with TRBJ1-1, with D unresolved. Germline lookup yields CDR1 SGHDN and CDR2 FVKESK. This CDR3 comprises 13 residues. Trimming shortened V by 0 bases and J by 4 bases, and 6 bases separated the two germline ends. The CDR3: CASSQEIGTEAFF. The CDR3 nucleotides are TGTGCCAGCAGCCAAGAAATAGGCACTGAAGCTTTCTTT.

This rearrangement joins TRBV6-5 to TRBJ2-7, with 8 bases that match TRBD1. The germline CDR1 and CDR2 sequences are MNHEY and SVGAGI. Trimming cost V 7 bases and J 3 bases; bases outside gene matches: 8. The CDR3 spans 14 residues. The CDR3 sequence: CASNRGAGIYEQYF. The CDR3 DNA reads TGTGCCAGCAACAGGGGGGCGGGAATCTACGAGCAGTACTTC.

The V gene is TRBV5-1, the J gene TRBJ2-6; D is uncertain. V lost 3 bases and J 0 bases, leaving 10 bases between the germline ends. The CDR3 contains 16 residues. Germline V gives CDR1 SGHRS, CDR2 YFSETQ. The CDR3 spells CASSWGGVSGANVLTF. Written as DNA, the CDR3 is TGCGCCAGCAGCTGGGGTGGAGTCTCTGGGGCCAACGTCCTGACTTTC.

The chain links TRBV10-3 to TRBJ2-3; TRBD1 might be the D (6 bases). CDR1 and CDR2 (germline): ENHRY, SYGVKD. The CDR3 is made up of 16 amino acids. V shed 6 bases and J shed 1 base, with 17 bases lying between them. In nucleotides, the CDR3 is TGTGCCATCAGCCCCGGGACATCCGGCGGCACAGATACGCAGTATTTT. Translating it yields CAISPGTSGGTDTQYF.

This chain links TRBV5-8 with TRBJ2-2; a weak D match, TRBD1 (6 bases). Germline CDR1 SGHTS, CDR2 YDEGEE. The CDR3 totals 16 residues. Trimming removed 4 bases at V and 0 bases at J, with 13 bases between. CDR3 amino acids: CASSPRGGANTGELFF. In DNA, the CDR3 is TGTGCCAGCAGCCCCAGGGGTGGGGCGAACACCGGGGAGCTGTTTTTT.

The chain uses TRBV5-5 and TRBJ1-4, with D possibly TRBD1 on 6 matching bases. Germline CDR1 reads SGHKS; CDR2 reads YYEKEE (reference sequence). Trimming stripped 2 bases from V and 4 bases from J, with 15 bases between. There are 16 residues in the CDR3. CDR3 sequence: CASSFTLSGVNEKLFF. The DNA for the CDR3 is TGTGCCAGCAGCTTCACATTATCAGGGGTTAATGAAAAACTGTTTTTT. The entire variable domain, with the rest obtained from reference TRBV5-5 and TRBJ1-4, is as follows: DAGVTQSPTHLIKTRGQQVTLRCSPISGHKSVSWYQQVLGQGPQFIFQYYEKEERGRGNFPDRFSARQFPNYSSELNVNALLLGDSALYLCASSFTLSGVNEKLFFGSGTQLSVL.

This clone was recorded once. The chain joins TRBV5-4 to TRBJ1-1, with TRBD1 identical over 7 bases. CDR3 size: 14 residues. The V and J ends lost 9 bases and 5 bases, in that order; junction bases with no gene match: 13. CDR1 is SGHNT, CDR2 YYREEE, per germline (reference sequence). Written as DNA, the CDR3 is TGTGCCACCCCGGGGGCAGGGGGGGGAACTGAAGCTTTCTTT. This sequence encodes CATPGAGGGTEAFF.

This chain links TRBV30 with TRBJ2-3, with D maybe TRBD2 (5 bases). V was trimmed by 4 bases and J by 4 bases, leaving 15 bases between them. Per the germline V gene, CDR1 is GTSNPN and CDR2 is SVGIG (reference sequence). The CDR3 loop spans 14 amino acids. The chain's CDR3 is CAWTELGVADTQYF. DNA of the CDR3: TGTGCCTGGACCGAACTCGGGGTGGCAGATACGCAGTATTTT.

Details on this clone: Different DNA sequences within this sample yield the same CDR3. V and J are TRBV7-6 and TRBJ2-7, with D perhaps TRBD2 (6 bases). In germline, CDR1 is SGHVS, CDR2 FNYEAQ. Trimming pared 5 bases from V and 2 bases from J, leaving 13 bases between. The CDR3 sequence is 14 residues long. The CDR3 DNA reads as TGTGCCAGCAGCCCGGGACTGCCACCCTACGAGCAGTACTTC. Encoded protein: CASSPGLPPYEQYF.